This T cell receptor (beta chain) was profiled in a study of cytomegalovirus exposure and HLA in healthy donors listed by TCRdb under 2017. Concerning the study at large: According to an earlier analysis of a few hundred of the donors, about 179 million T cells yielded 117 million unique TCR beta sequences and around 300 Gb of sequence data. An early release that covered around 590 HLA-typed donors contained approximately 300 gigabases of sequencing data and approximately 85 million unique TCR sequences. Of the 398 genotyped donors, approximately 82% fell in the genetic ancestry cluster associated with self-reported Caucasian donors. The study aimed to test whether cataloging public T cell receptors could reveal signatures of past pathogen exposure. The T cell repertoires of under 700 subjects were profiled by immunosequencing and related to cytomegalovirus serostatus. A separate validation cohort of over 95 different subjects was used in addition to the roughly 700-subject first cohort. High-throughput TCR immunosequencing, statistical association of individual TCRs with disease status, and machine learning were combined to predict cytomegalovirus infection status. In a later analysis, previously published TCR beta repertoires from 666 donors were re-analyzed and high-resolution HLA genotyping was added so that TCR occurrence patterns could be studied. In the later analysis, no new phenotypic data were used to find candidate immune exposures; instead, reliance was placed on TCR beta sequences and their occurrence across donors. To decide whether each TCR beta V gene segment behaved as functional or pseudogenic, an earlier analysis of approximately 600 of the donors relied on high-throughput TCR beta sequencing. Donor age, sex, ethnicity and CMV serostatus were compiled alongside the repertoire data. A later genetic analysis took genome-wide SNP genotypes for about 65% of the roughly 670 donors and used that subset as a discovery cohort. Every repertoire in the discovery cohort had been generated on one and the same sequencing platform. HLA typing covered class I and class II loci at four-digit resolution. Typing coverage differed by locus: A, B, C, DRB1 and DQB1 were typed in about 620-640 donors, DQA1 in 522, DPA1 in 600 to 610, and DPB1 in approximately 450. Several DR-DQ haplotypes were handled as single units for association and clustering because linkage in the cohort was strong. On average, roughly 200,000 unique TCR beta nucleotide sequences were sequenced per donor among a few hundred genotyped donors of the cohort, with roughly a sixth of those sequences being non-productive.

The library was prepared using the immunoSEQ multiplex PCR assay. The multiplex PCR relied on a mix of 60 forward primers for TCR Vbeta segments and 13 reverse primers for TCR Jbeta segments. The CDR3 region of rearranged TCR beta genes was amplified from genomic DNA by a multiplex PCR assay. Amplified TCR beta libraries were sequenced as 87-base-pair reads on the Illumina HiSeq System. The paper's processing steps were these. A later analysis counted 75 million to 100 million unique TCR beta chains across the 550 to 700 repertoires, and 9.5 million to 11 million of these chains were shared by at least two donors. Raw reads were error-corrected and collapsed into unique sequences with a nearest-neighbor algorithm that merged closely related sequences to remove PCR and sequencing errors. CDR3 sequences were aligned to IMGT reference sequences to assign V, D and J gene segments. For a sequence to be retained, at least a six-nucleotide match to both a V gene segment and a J gene segment was required. Rearrangements were called productive when the CDR3 lacked stop codons and stayed in frame with V and J; all others were non-productive. CDR3 was defined by IMGT convention, running from the second conserved V-encoded cysteine to the conserved J-encoded phenylalanine. Sequences without an unambiguous match to a single V gene segment were excluded from the earlier analysis of 450 to 750 of the donors. In an earlier analysis of about 590 of the donors, a V segment was called functional when productive rearrangements were above 56.7%, and segregating when the standard deviation between donors exceeded 5%. A statistical classification framework was developed to diagnose cytomegalovirus status using the catalog of TCR beta chain sequences. In a later analysis, TCR nucleotide sequences were compared against IMGT/GENE-DB human TR gene sequences so that V and J genes could be assigned. Using the TCRdist pipeline, a later analysis assigned CDR3 sequences along with most-parsimonious VDJ recombination scenarios. In a later analysis, each TCR beta chain was defined by its CDR3 amino acid sequence together with its V-gene family, and reads without a unique V-gene family were excluded. To address suspected cross-contamination and a sequencing artifact, a later analysis removed a few hundred highly shared, low-generation-probability nucleotide sequences. In a later analysis, a clonal expansion index was calculated for each public chain from normalized within-repertoire ranks of inferred template counts. In a later analysis, generation probabilities were computed with a VDJ recombination model fitted to out-of-frame rearrangements, and the resulting probabilities were checked against IGoR. In a later analysis, TCR-TCR, TCR-HLA and TCR-CMV co-occurrence was scored with hypergeometric tests, and a repertoire-size bias correction was applied to TCR pairs. To estimate false discovery rates, a later analysis permuted the HLA or CMV assignments 20 times. In a later analysis, co-occurring TCRs were grouped using DBSCAN, with TCRdist sequence similarity added in when clustering inside HLA-allele-positive subsets. Co-occurrence clustering excluded repertoires with fewer than 30,000 or more than 120,000 public chains, plus five with anomalous nucleotide sharing. This immuneACCESS table, as held by TCRdb, lists in-frame sequences with V and J called but not all clones. Of the missing ones, under half trace to an unresolved V gene in checked studies; the others have no known cause. V, J and clone size reflect that table, while D and trimming were determined from the DNA. This sample lists about 90,000 clones; 55% to 75% were detected once. The ten largest clones capture around 15% of the sample.

This clone was seen a handful of times. Its cognate antigen has yet to be identified. No base-level quality is on record; no much larger clone is a single base apart. What the research found in general, with its limitations: Because some donors lacked HLA typing at each locus, the association tests relied only on the typed subset. In an earlier analysis of more than 500 of the donors, most TCR beta V segments appeared in productive rearrangements about 87% or about 30% of the time, broadly matching IMGT annotations. While some public TCRs were present in many individuals, most TCR sequences turned up only very rarely across donors. A total of 150 or so TCR beta chains were listed by the study as associated with cytomegalovirus. CMV serostatus was the only immune exposure information available for the cohort. A further reported finding was that TCR beta sequences accurately predicted the HLA-A and HLA-B alleles for most subjects in the first cohort. In a later analysis, the rate of TCR association differed among HLA loci, with DRB1 alleles having the most associated TCRs and HLA-C alleles having the fewest. The sequencing pipeline was judged likely to have produced a cluster of highly shared sequence variants as a technical artifact. Correlated functional status among segregating V segments might be attributable to linkage disequilibrium, but an unknown experimental factor could not be ruled out. V-gene and J-gene trimming of TCR beta chains was associated with a missense DCLRE1C variant in a later genetic analysis, and the association was replicated in an independent cohort. Cytomegalovirus status was reported to be diagnosed by the classifier with high specificity and sensitivity in both the original and validation cohorts. Several of the top co-occurrence clusters appeared to be linked to parvovirus B19, influenza, CMV and Epstein-Barr virus, according to a later analysis. Most CMV-associated TCR beta chains appeared to be HLA-restricted in a later analysis, and the HLA associations seemed to be driven largely by CMV exposure. Presence/absence analyses assumed roughly uniform sequencing depth across donors, an assumption that may not hold. In a later analysis, HLA-associated TCR beta chains were found to be more clonally expanded and to have lower generation probabilities than equally common non-associated chains. Strong co-occurrence of HLA alleles, especially DR and DQ, made assigning TCR associations to individual alleles difficult. The 87-base-pair reads could not distinguish some IMGT-functional V segments, including TRBV6-2 and TRBV6-3, so those segments were excluded. In this cohort, only TCR beta chains were sequenced, and detectable features were limited by the absence of alpha or paired-chain data. Roughly 15 rarely observed V segments, including chromosome 9 orphons, were excluded from the earlier analysis of about 610 of the donors because counts were too low. According to the authors, the approach could potentially be generalized to other disease states and immunological phenotypes. At a false discovery rate of 0.05, a later analysis linked some 17,000 TCR beta sequences to specific HLA alleles. According to a later genetic analysis, donors in an Asian-associated ancestry cluster had fewer N-insertions in productive TCRs than the approximately 630-donor mean. In vitro tests confirmed that a few of the cytomegalovirus-associated TCR beta chains recognize cytomegalovirus antigens.

Trimming removed 7 bases from V and 0 bases from J, leaving 10 bases between the germline ends. The CDR3 measures 13 amino acids from cysteine to phenylalanine. CDR3 DNA is the only sequence kept; it has 39 bases, read in frame from the first base. The germline V gene supplies CDR1 MNHEY and CDR2 SVGAGI. In total, roughly 670 healthy bone marrow donors made up the cohort. Cohort members were all nominally healthy when sampled, although unrecorded immune exposures were likely present. The donor tested CMV seropositive and was one of the 289 seropositive cohort members. Every donor gave a peripheral blood sample, and the peripheral blood mononuclear cells from that sample were used for TCR beta sequencing. The Qiagen DNeasy Blood Extraction Kit was used to extract genomic DNA from the blood cell samples.

This receptor chain uses TRBV6-5 and TRBJ2-7; tentative D gene TRBD2, with 5 bases matching. Sequencing was done on a sample of PBMCs. The receptor was isolated from a woman in her fifties or sixties in good health and CMV-seropositive. The nucleotides are TGTGCCAGCACGAGGGAGAGCTCCTACGAGCAGTACTTC. It translates as CASTRESSYEQYF.